The sequence of this TCR beta chain was determined in a study of Ad26.COV2.S vaccination and SARS-CoV-2 variants. Profiled with immunoSEQ multiplex PCR; TCRdb holds only in-frame clones, not every one. The sample carries 500,000 or so clones, about 88% recorded once. Treatment given: around 19 received Ad26.COV2.S at low or high dose, single or two shots; several received placebo; per-sample allocation not given. Sampling took place 63 days after the first vaccine or placebo injection. Germline loops: CDR1 LGHNA, CDR2 YNFKEQ. Deletions cut 0 bases from V and 5 bases from J, with 10 bases between. There are 15 residues in the CDR3.

The specimen comprised peripheral blood, sampled in a trial of Ad26.COV2.S vaccine versus placebo. The chain joins TRBV4-2 to TRBJ2-2; the D is unclear. This receptor was identified in a person aged 18-65 years who received the Ad26.COV2.S COVID-19 vaccine or a placebo. CDR3 residues: CASSQDVPETGELFF. Written as DNA, the CDR3 is TGTGCCAGCAGCCAAGATGTCCCGGAGACCGGGGAGCTGTTTTTT.